This section outlines one T cell receptor beta chain sequence together with its context. Its antigen remains unidentified. The CDR3 runs to 15 residues. J lost 0 bases, V lost 1 base, and 5 bases had no gene match. CDR1 and CDR2 (germline): DFQATT, SNEGSKA (reference sequence). This sample was included in a study of T cell repertoires in cytomegalovirus infection. TCRdb ran MiXCR on the reads and lists one entry per CDR3 protein. The sample carries hundreds of thousands of distinct CDR3 sequences, about 29% recorded once. Points from the study as a whole: The cumulative frequency of public TCR beta families identified carriers of CMV plus the relevant HLA. CMV-specific TCR beta clonotypes restricted by HLA-C dominated the ex vivo response.

This rearrangement joins TRBV20-1 to TRBJ2-7, with 8 bases matching TRBD2. The specimen comprised cultured PBMCs, sampled from culture after CMV antigen stimulation. The TCR comes from a human donor in good health (CMV status not recorded). Some clones in this sample may be carry-over from other donors' samples. The DNA of the CDR3 is TGCAGTGCTAGAGGGCGCGGGGGGATCTCCTACGAGCAGTACTTC. Amino acids: CSARGRGGISYEQYF.